Listed here is a single T cell receptor (beta chain). The sample is drawn from a study of T cells in Graves' hyperthyroidism and ophthalmopathy. It was RNA transcripts that yielded the amplified TCR beta CDR3 regions. The HTBI primer set drove a first-round RT-PCR of the TCR CDR3. Each CDR3 protein is one row after TCRdb ran MiXCR on the multiplex PCR reads. The sample includes 130,000 to 150,000 distinct CDR3 sequences, roughly 23% of them seen just once. The blood sample predates any ophthalmopathy symptoms, coming from first hyperthyroidism diagnosis. Trimming took 5 bases from V and 5 from J, leaving 16 bases between them. This CDR3 region has 14 residues.

This sequence joins TRBV12-3 or TRBV12-4 and TRBJ2-7, with D possibly being TRBD2 (6 bases). Specimen: blood. This TCR was recovered from a woman aged 50 to 60 with Graves' hyperthyroidism that later progressed to Graves' ophthalmopathy. The CDR3 DNA is TGTGCCAGCAGTCCCTCAGGGACTGGCAACGAGCAGTACTTC. Translated: CASSPSGTGNEQYF.